The 19 T cell receptor beta chains below come from one sample, sequenced in a study of T cell responses to AZD1222 COVID-19 vaccine. TCRdb's table, derived via immunoSEQ multiplex PCR, lists solely in-frame clones and lacks some. The repertoire holds about 76,000 clones, with more than 90% as singletons. Here the sequenced sample was peripheral blood, taken on day 0 of AZD1222 vaccination. The receptor set was obtained from an adult in good health.

The chain carries TRBV6-5 and TRBJ2-1; a weak D match, TRBD1 (5 bases). There are 13 residues in the CDR3. V dropped 7 bases and J dropped 1 base, with 8 bases sitting between them. The germline gives CDR1 MNHEY, CDR2 SVGAGI. The CDR3 coding sequence is TGTGCCAGCACTCAGGGTTCCTACAATGAGCAGTTCTTC. The encoded protein is CASTQGSYNEQFF.

J is TRBJ2-6 and V is TRBV19; 9 positions agree with TRBD1. V dropped 6 bases and J dropped 1; count of bases not matched to a gene: 4. The germline gives CDR1 LNHDA, CDR2 SQIVND (reference sequence). CDR3 length: 16 residues. CDR3 coding DNA: TGTGCCAGTAGGGACAGGGGAAGGTCTGGGGCCAACGTCCTGACTTTC. Translating it yields CASRDRGRSGANVLTF.

V and J are TRBV19 and TRBJ1-5, with D unresolved. The CDR3 contains 16 residues. With 5 bases removed from V and 2 bases from J, the gap between germline ends came to 16 bases. CDR1 LNHDA and CDR2 SQIVND come from the germline V gene (reference sequence). CDR3 residues: CASSSLGRTGNQPQHF. CDR3 sequence (DNA): TGTGCCAGTAGTTCCTTGGGGAGAACGGGCAATCAGCCCCAGCATTTT.

The rearrangement joins TRBV12-3 or TRBV12-4 to TRBJ1-1, with TRBD1 matching 7 bases. The CDR3 spans 13 residues. Germline trimming cut 3 bases from V and 5 bases from J; bases unmatched to any gene: 3. This CDR3 is CASSLAGGTEAFF. Written as DNA, the CDR3 is TGTGCCAGCAGTTTGGCAGGGGGGACTGAAGCTTTCTTT.

This clone came up once. The rearrangement links TRBV7-9 to TRBJ2-1; no definite D call. Germline CDR1 is SEHNR and CDR2 is FQNEAQ (reference sequence). V lost 0 bases to trimming and J lost 4 bases, with 10 bases between them. This CDR3 spans 15 amino acids. CDR3 loop: CASSLADAEYNEQFF. Written as DNA, the CDR3 is TGTGCCAGCAGCTTAGCGGACGCGGAATACAATGAGCAGTTCTTC.

This clone was observed a single time. This chain connects TRBV19 to TRBJ1-3, with D unclear. V lost 2 bases and J 2 bases, leaving 10 bases between the germline ends. The CDR3 runs to 15 residues. Germline V CDR1 and CDR2: LNHDA, SQIVND (reference sequence). The CDR3 is CASSIPGGAGNTIYF. The CDR3 DNA reads as TGTGCCAGTAGTATACCAGGTGGGGCTGGAAACACCATATATTTT. The full variable domain, with the rest looked up from reference TRBV19 and TRBJ1-3, is DGGITQSPKYLFRKEGQNVTLSCEQNLNHDAMYWYRQDPGQGLRLIYYSQIVNDFQKGDIAEGYSVSREKKESFPLTVTSAQKNPTAFYLCASSIPGGAGNTIYFGEGSWLTVV.

A note on this clone: This same CDR3 is encoded by further DNA sequences in the sample. The V gene is TRBV7-2, the J gene TRBJ2-5; D uncertain. Germline V gives CDR1 SGHTA, CDR2 FQGNSA. CDR3 length: 12 residues. V was pared by 2 bases and J by 5 bases, with 6 bases between. The CDR3 sequence: CASSLLGETQYF. The CDR3 DNA follows: TGTGCCAGCAGCTTATTGGGGGAGACCCAGTACTTC.

The genes are TRBV7-9 and TRBJ1-2; D ambiguous. CDR1 and CDR2 (germline): SEHNR, FQNEAQ (reference sequence). The CDR3 is 17 residues long. V was cut by 3 bases and J by 4 bases, with 21 bases left in between. The CDR3 bases are TGTGCCAGCAGCTTCACAAGGTCGGACCCTAAGGGCTATGGCTACACCTTC. Residues: CASSFTRSDPKGYGYTF.

The chain is built from TRBV29-1 and TRBJ1-5, with 7 bases that match TRBD1. This CDR3 has 16 residues. J lost 3 bases, V lost 5 bases, and 13 bases had no gene match. Germline CDR1 and CDR2: SQVTM and ANQGSEA. The CDR3 here is CSVLWTGGLPNQPQHF. CDR3 sequence (DNA): TGCAGCGTTCTTTGGACAGGTGGGTTACCCAATCAGCCCCAGCATTTT.

To note about this clone: An end of the junction does not agree with germline; a read error may underlie this. This chain connects TRBV4-3 to TRBJ2-1, with 11 bases aligning to TRBD1. The CDR3 runs 16 residues. Germline loops: CDR1 LGHNA, CDR2 YSLEER. The CDR3 bases are TGCGCCAGCAGCCGAGCCCCGGGACAGGGGGATAATGCGCAGTTCTTC. The encoded protein is CASSRAPGQGDNAQFF.

The J gene is TRBJ1-1, the V gene TRBV24-1, with TRBD1 as a possible D gene (5 bases). CDR1 and CDR2 from the germline V gene are KGHDR and SFDVKD. The CDR3 length is 15 residues. The V end was cut by 3 bases, the J end by 1 base, with 11 bases between. The CDR3 DNA reads as TGTGCCACCAGTGATCCGGGGCAGGGGAACACTGAAGCTTTCTTT. This translates into CATSDPGQGNTEAFF.

In its sample, this clone was seen once. The chain uses TRBV10-3 and TRBJ2-2, with 7 positions matching TRBD2. This CDR3 has 14 residues. Per the germline V gene, CDR1 is ENHRY and CDR2 is SYGVKD. Unmatched junction bases numbered 2, after V lost 3 bases and J lost 4 bases. The CDR3 DNA reads TGTGCCATCAGTGAACTAGCGATCACCGGGGAGCTGTTTTTT. Residues: CAISELAITGELFF.

The chain joins TRBV4-3 to TRBJ1-1; a weak D match, TRBD1 (5 bases). This CDR3 comprises 13 residues. Trimming removed 2 bases from V and 11 bases from J, with 15 bases in between. Germline V CDR1 and CDR2: LGHNA, YSLEER. DNA for the CDR3: TGCGCCAGCAGCCAATTATTGGGGGAAGATGCTTTCTTT. It codes for CASSQLLGEDAFF.

The rearrangement joins TRBV4-1 to TRBJ1-1; no clear D. CDR3 length: 15 amino acids. Germline CDR1 MGHRA, CDR2 YSYEKL. The V gene lost 4 bases and the J gene lost 5 bases, with 17 bases spanning the gap. CDR3: CASSLGPSAMTEAFF. The CDR3 coding sequence is TGCGCCAGCAGCCTAGGGCCTAGCGCGATGACTGAAGCTTTCTTT.

The chain is built from TRBV2 and TRBJ1-1; 7 nucleotides align to TRBD1. Germline V gene lookup returns CDR1 SNHLY and CDR2 FYNNEI. After removal of 7 bases from V and 3 bases from J, the junction contained 2 bases not matched to a gene. This CDR3 has 12 amino acids. The CDR3 region is CASKQGDTEAFF. The CDR3 nucleotides are TGTGCCAGCAAGCAGGGGGACACTGAAGCTTTCTTT.

The chain has TRBV11-3 and TRBJ2-3; D uncertain. The CDR3 contains 12 residues. V lost 5 bases and J lost 5, with 8 bases in between. Germline values: CDR1 SGHNT, CDR2 YENEEA. CDR3 in amino acids: CASSEMGDTQYF. CDR3 sequence (DNA): TGTGCCAGCAGCGAGATGGGAGATACGCAGTATTTT.

V usage is TRBV5-6 and J usage is TRBJ1-1; D is possibly TRBD1 (6 bases). CDR1 SGHDT and CDR2 YYEEEE come from the germline V gene. V was pared by 3 bases and J by 3 bases, with 15 bases between. This CDR3 is built from 15 residues. CDR3 DNA: TGTGCCAGCAGCTCCCCAGGGGCCCCAGACACTGAAGCTTTCTTT. Protein: CASSSPGAPDTEAFF.

The chain combines TRBV11-3 with TRBJ2-3, with 8 bases lining up with TRBD2. Per germline, CDR1 SGHNT and CDR2 YENEEA. V trimming: 5 bases; J trimming: 10 bases; junction bases outside the gene matches: 5. The CDR3 runs 12 residues. Here the CDR3 DNA reads TGTGCCAGCAGCCCTCGGGAGGGGCCGCAGTATTTT. Translated: CASSPREGPQYF.

This clone is a singleton in its sample. The chain links TRBV20-1 to TRBJ1-6, with TRBD1 matching 8 bases. This CDR3 has 13 residues. Germline CDR1 reads DFQATT; CDR2 reads SNEGSKA (reference sequence). V gave up 3 bases and J gave up 8 bases; unmatched junction bases: 3. The CDR3: CSASQGADSPLHF. The CDR3 DNA is TGCAGTGCTAGTCAGGGGGCGGATTCACCCCTCCACTTT.